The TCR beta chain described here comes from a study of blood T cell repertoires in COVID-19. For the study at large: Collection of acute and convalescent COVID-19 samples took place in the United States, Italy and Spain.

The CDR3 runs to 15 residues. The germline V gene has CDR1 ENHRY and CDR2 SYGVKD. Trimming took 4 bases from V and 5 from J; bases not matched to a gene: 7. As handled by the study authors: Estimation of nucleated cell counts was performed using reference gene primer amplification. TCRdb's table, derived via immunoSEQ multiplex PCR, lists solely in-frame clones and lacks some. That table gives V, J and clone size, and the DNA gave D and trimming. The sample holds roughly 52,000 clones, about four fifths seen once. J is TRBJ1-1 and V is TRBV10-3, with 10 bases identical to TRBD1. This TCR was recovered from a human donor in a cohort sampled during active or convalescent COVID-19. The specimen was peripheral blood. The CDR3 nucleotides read TGTGCCATCAGTGGACCGACAGGGGGCGATACTGAAGCTTTCTTT. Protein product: CAISGPTGGDTEAFF.